This T cell receptor (beta chain) appears in the sequencing data of a study of cytomegalovirus exposure and HLA in healthy donors. The CDR3 sequence is 15 residues long. After removal of 0 bases from V and 6 bases from J, the junction contained 6 bases not matched to a gene. Germline V gives CDR1 MNHNY, CDR2 SVGAGI (reference sequence). Broader study findings: The authors later found HLA-associated TCR beta chains more clonally expanded than equally common others.

A note on this clone: Its antigen is unknown.

PCR involved 60 Vbeta and 13 Jbeta primers. The data were produced by immunoSEQ multiplex PCR, yet TCRdb's version contains in-frame clones alone and is incomplete. The sample includes under 150,000 clones, roughly 65% seen only once; the top ten take roughly 10%. The receptor was derived from a middle-aged man in good health and CMV-seropositive. Sequenced material: PBMCs. The rearrangement links TRBV6-6 to TRBJ1-2; 8 nucleotides align to TRBD1. CDR3 in DNA: TGTGCCAGCAGTTACTCGAGACAGGGGTTTGATGGCTACACCTTC. Protein: CASSYSRQGFDGYTF.